These T cell receptor beta chains were read from a single sample in a study of T cell repertoires in cytomegalovirus infection. One entry per CDR3 protein results from TCRdb running MiXCR on the reads. Of 110,000 or so distinct CDR3 sequences in the sample, 30% to 35% were seen once. Their cognate antigens are unknown. This specimen was CD8+ T cells from cultured PBMCs, taken from culture after CMV antigen stimulation. Every receptor here comes from a human donor in good health (CMV status not recorded). Some clones in this sample may be carry-over from other donors' samples. Both conserved end residues are trimmed from each CDR3. The order of the fields is V gene, J gene, CDR3 length, D gene, CDR3 protein. The D gene is left open where the match is weak.

V gene: TRBV5-4
J gene: TRBJ2-2
CDR3 length: 13
D gene: -
CDR3 protein: ASSLDRANTGELF

V gene: TRBV6-1
J gene: TRBJ2-7
CDR3 length: 11
D gene: -
CDR3 protein: ASSEIRKDEQY

V gene: TRBV29-1
J gene: TRBJ1-1
CDR3 length: 10
D gene: -
CDR3 protein: SPHRRGTEAF

V gene: TRBV4-1
J gene: TRBJ1-5
CDR3 length: 11
D gene: -
CDR3 protein: ASSQQGTQPQH

V gene: TRBV12-3/TRBV12-4
J gene: TRBJ1-4
CDR3 length: 12
D gene: -
CDR3 protein: ASSPGRLNEKLF

V gene: TRBV27
J gene: TRBJ1-6
CDR3 length: 13
D gene: TRBD1
CDR3 protein: ASSPGQGGNSPLH

V gene: TRBV6-1
J gene: TRBJ2-1
CDR3 length: 11
D gene: -
CDR3 protein: ASQSATAIGQF

V gene: TRBV2
J gene: TRBJ2-6
CDR3 length: 15
D gene: TRBD1
CDR3 protein: ANFGQGVSSGANVLT

V gene: TRBV7-9
J gene: TRBJ2-7
CDR3 length: 13
D gene: -
CDR3 protein: ASSPGRTSSYEQY

V gene: TRBV6-1
J gene: TRBJ2-3
CDR3 length: 15
D gene: TRBD1
CDR3 protein: ASSGNWGQGATDTQY

V gene: TRBV18
J gene: TRBJ2-7
CDR3 length: 13
D gene: -
CDR3 protein: ASSQDRRSYYEQY

V gene: TRBV6-5
J gene: TRBJ1-2
CDR3 length: 13
D gene: TRBD1
CDR3 protein: ASSPSTGANYGYT

V gene: TRBV11-1
J gene: TRBJ2-1
CDR3 length: 10
D gene: TRBD1
CDR3 protein: ASSKGQHEQF

V gene: TRBV5-1
J gene: TRBJ2-7
CDR3 length: 13
D gene: TRBD1
CDR3 protein: ASSLATDRPYEQY

V gene: TRBV2
J gene: TRBJ2-1
CDR3 length: 12
D gene: TRBD1
CDR3 protein: ASSETGGYNEQF

V gene: TRBV28
J gene: TRBJ2-7
CDR3 length: 12
D gene: TRBD2
CDR3 protein: ASSLPHLAGALY

V gene: TRBV15
J gene: TRBJ1-5
CDR3 length: 11
D gene: -
CDR3 protein: ATSRTGNQPQH

V gene: TRBV18
J gene: TRBJ2-7
CDR3 length: 15
D gene: TRBD1
CDR3 protein: ASSPRAGTGGRYEQY

V gene: TRBV4-1
J gene: TRBJ1-1
CDR3 length: 11
D gene: -
CDR3 protein: ASSQAWGTEAF

V gene: TRBV19
J gene: TRBJ1-5
CDR3 length: 13
D gene: -
CDR3 protein: ASSIGRGGNQPQH

V gene: TRBV20-1
J gene: TRBJ2-1
CDR3 length: 13
D gene: TRBD2
CDR3 protein: SADVPGLAGDEQF

V gene: TRBV7-8
J gene: TRBJ2-2
CDR3 length: 10
D gene: -
CDR3 protein: AATANTGELF

V gene: TRBV7-6
J gene: TRBJ2-4
CDR3 length: 13
D gene: TRBD1
CDR3 protein: ASSPRGHSKNIQY

V gene: TRBV20-1
J gene: TRBJ2-1
CDR3 length: 10
D gene: -
CDR3 protein: SARRVRDEQF

V gene: TRBV7-9
J gene: TRBJ2-1
CDR3 length: 14
D gene: TRBD1
CDR3 protein: AGTEGTGLSYNEQF

V gene: TRBV7-9
J gene: TRBJ1-1
CDR3 length: 13
D gene: -
CDR3 protein: ASSSSRGIIIEAF

V gene: TRBV6-8
J gene: TRBJ1-1
CDR3 length: 11
D gene: -
CDR3 protein: ASSYRGSSQAF

V gene: TRBV13
J gene: TRBJ2-1
CDR3 length: 14
D gene: TRBD2
CDR3 protein: ASSSGLAGGRDEQF

V gene: TRBV29-1
J gene: TRBJ2-7
CDR3 length: 10
D gene: -
CDR3 protein: SVSGTNDEQY

V gene: TRBV27
J gene: TRBJ1-2
CDR3 length: 11
D gene: -
CDR3 protein: ASRPGQNYGYT

V gene: TRBV27
J gene: TRBJ1-1
CDR3 length: 11
D gene: -
CDR3 protein: ASSGNFYTEAF

V gene: TRBV7-8
J gene: TRBJ2-7
CDR3 length: 16
D gene: -
CDR3 protein: ASSLVFQAEAFSYEQY

V gene: TRBV20-1
J gene: TRBJ1-4
CDR3 length: 11
D gene: -
CDR3 protein: SARPDSPEKLF

V gene: TRBV6-5
J gene: TRBJ2-7
CDR3 length: 12
D gene: -
CDR3 protein: ASSYSRQGYEQY

V gene: TRBV27
J gene: TRBJ2-2
CDR3 length: 14
D gene: -
CDR3 protein: ASIKGGNLNTGELF

V gene: TRBV7-9
J gene: TRBJ2-1
CDR3 length: 9
D gene: -
CDR3 protein: ASSLLGGQF

V gene: TRBV7-9
J gene: TRBJ1-5
CDR3 length: 11
D gene: -
CDR3 protein: ASSPSGNQPQH

V gene: TRBV6-1
J gene: TRBJ1-1
CDR3 length: 13
D gene: TRBD1
CDR3 protein: ASSDSGTGSAEAF

V gene: TRBV7-6
J gene: TRBJ2-3
CDR3 length: 17
D gene: TRBD1
CDR3 protein: ASSLVGDRDRSSTDTQY

V gene: TRBV5-3
J gene: TRBJ2-3
CDR3 length: 16
D gene: -
CDR3 protein: ASSLAERGGAITDTQY

V gene: TRBV4-1
J gene: TRBJ1-1
CDR3 length: 14
D gene: -
CDR3 protein: ASSQEFRALSGEAF

V gene: TRBV27
J gene: TRBJ2-7
CDR3 length: 13
D gene: -
CDR3 protein: ASSLVGDSSYEQY

V gene: TRBV4-1
J gene: TRBJ2-1
CDR3 length: 15
D gene: -
CDR3 protein: ASSLSSRGPPNNEQF

V gene: TRBV7-9
J gene: TRBJ2-1
CDR3 length: 12
D gene: TRBD2
CDR3 protein: ASSTAGSYNEQF

V gene: TRBV7-3
J gene: TRBJ2-3
CDR3 length: 14
D gene: TRBD2
CDR3 protein: ASSPIAGGPPDTQY

V gene: TRBV29-1
J gene: TRBJ2-5
CDR3 length: 18
D gene: -
CDR3 protein: SVEDLTAQPGTHARETQY

V gene: TRBV7-6
J gene: TRBJ2-7
CDR3 length: 16
D gene: TRBD1
CDR3 protein: ASSLGRTGAYDKYEQY

V gene: TRBV12-3/TRBV12-4
J gene: TRBJ2-2
CDR3 length: 12
D gene: TRBD2
CDR3 protein: ASWGTSTDGELF

V gene: TRBV18
J gene: TRBJ2-7
CDR3 length: 14
D gene: TRBD2
CDR3 protein: ASSPIGGGDYHEQY

V gene: TRBV27
J gene: TRBJ2-7
CDR3 length: 12
D gene: -
CDR3 protein: ASSWEAGGHEQY

V gene: TRBV9
J gene: TRBJ2-5
CDR3 length: 14
D gene: TRBD1
CDR3 protein: ASSGGGTGDQETQY

V gene: TRBV27
J gene: TRBJ1-5
CDR3 length: 13
D gene: TRBD1
CDR3 protein: ASSFGTGVNQPQH

V gene: TRBV7-2
J gene: TRBJ2-5
CDR3 length: 13
D gene: -
CDR3 protein: ASSLARLRQETQY

V gene: TRBV7-6
J gene: TRBJ2-2
CDR3 length: 14
D gene: -
CDR3 protein: ASSFPGGDNTGELF

V gene: TRBV28
J gene: TRBJ2-7
CDR3 length: 12
D gene: TRBD1
CDR3 protein: ASSLTGGLYEQY

V gene: TRBV20-1
J gene: TRBJ2-7
CDR3 length: 16
D gene: TRBD2
CDR3 protein: SARRPIGVAGPTYEQY

V gene: TRBV6-5
J gene: TRBJ2-5
CDR3 length: 11
D gene: -
CDR3 protein: ASSYGQWETQY

V gene: TRBV9
J gene: TRBJ2-1
CDR3 length: 15
D gene: -
CDR3 protein: ASTLSPDAPEDNEQF

V gene: TRBV6-6
J gene: TRBJ1-1
CDR3 length: 12
D gene: -
CDR3 protein: ASSYSDGGTEAF